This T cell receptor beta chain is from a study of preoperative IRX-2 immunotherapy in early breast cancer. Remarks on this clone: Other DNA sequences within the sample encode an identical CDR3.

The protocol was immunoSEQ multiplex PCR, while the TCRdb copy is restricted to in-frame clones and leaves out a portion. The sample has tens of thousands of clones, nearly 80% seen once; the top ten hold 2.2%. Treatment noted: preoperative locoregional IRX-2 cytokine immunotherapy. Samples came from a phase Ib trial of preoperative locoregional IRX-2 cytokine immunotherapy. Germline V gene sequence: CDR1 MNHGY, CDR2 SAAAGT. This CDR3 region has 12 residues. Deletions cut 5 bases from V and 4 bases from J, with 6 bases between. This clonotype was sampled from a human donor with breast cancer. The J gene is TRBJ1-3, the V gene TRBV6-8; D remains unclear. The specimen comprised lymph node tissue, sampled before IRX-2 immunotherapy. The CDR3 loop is CASSPEGNTIYF. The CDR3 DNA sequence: TGTGCCAGCAGTCCGGAAGGAAACACCATATATTTT.